The 10 T cell receptor beta chains reported below all come from one sample, sequenced in a study of Ad26.COV2.S vaccination and SARS-CoV-2 variants. As for treatment: some 20 received Ad26.COV2.S at low or high dose, single or two shots; 5 received placebo; per-sample allocation not given. Sample collection was performed on day 63 after the first vaccine or placebo injection. The assay was immunoSEQ multiplex PCR, and TCRdb's table has in-frame clones only and misses some. The data contain a few hundred thousand clones, roughly 88% of them seen just once; the ten biggest clones take up approximately 5.8%. The material was peripheral blood, obtained in a trial of Ad26.COV2.S vaccine versus placebo. The receptors stem from a person aged 18-65 years who received the Ad26.COV2.S COVID-19 vaccine or a placebo.

This CDR3 is CASSDTGENYGYTF. In nucleotides, the CDR3 is TGTGCCAGCAGCGATACGGGGGAGAACTATGGCTACACCTTC. J is TRBJ1-2 and V is TRBV5-6, with TRBD1 as a possible D gene (5 bases). V dropped 4 bases and J dropped 2 bases, with 12 bases sitting between them. There are 14 residues in the CDR3. Germline V gene sequence: CDR1 SGHDT, CDR2 YYEEEE.

The V and J genes are TRBV5-1 and TRBJ2-2; weak D call: TRBD2 (5 bases). Germline CDR1 is SGHRS and CDR2 is YFSETQ. Trimming shortened V by 6 bases and J by 2 bases, and 11 bases separated the two germline ends. This CDR3 is 14 amino acids long. The CDR3 loop reads CASMVGVNTGELFF. For the CDR3, the DNA is TGCGCCAGCATGGTCGGGGTAAACACCGGGGAGCTGTTTTTT.

The chain uses TRBV11-2 and TRBJ2-3; D not resolved. Trimming cost V 1 base and J 0 bases, with 8 bases left between them. The CDR3 length is 15 residues. Germline V lookup: CDR1 SGHAT, CDR2 FQNNGV. The CDR3 region has the DNA TGTGCCAGCAGCTTAGGAATTGGCAGCACAGATACGCAGTATTTT. It is translated as CASSLGIGSTDTQYF.

CDR3: CASSSPTGMRGRNEAFF. In nucleotides, the CDR3 is TGTGCCAGCAGTTCCCCTACAGGAATGAGAGGTCGTAACGAAGCTTTCTTT. This chain joins TRBV28 and TRBJ1-1; D might be TRBD1 (5 bases). The CDR3 consists of 17 residues. CDR1 is MDHEN and CDR2 is SYDVKM in the germline V gene. V was clipped by 4 bases and J by 8 bases, with 26 bases between them.

The sample holds one count of this clone. Other nucleotide sequences in the sample specify the same CDR3. CDR3 residues: CASSRTSGSTDTQYF. The CDR3 coding sequence is TGTGCCAGCTCGCGGACTAGCGGCAGCACAGATACGCAGTATTTT. V gene TRBV18 combines with J gene TRBJ2-3; 10 nucleotides match TRBD2. The V gene end was trimmed by 6 bases and the J gene end by 0 bases; junction bases not matched to a gene: 3. The CDR3 is 15 residues long. From germline, CDR1 is KGHSH and CDR2 LQKENI.

The genes are TRBV6-2 or TRBV6-3 and TRBJ1-2; no firm D call. CDR1 is MNHEY, CDR2 SVGEGT, per germline. Trimming cost V 2 bases and J 1 base, with 11 bases left between them. The CDR3 consists of 15 residues. The CDR3 coding sequence is TGTGCCAGCAGTTACCTATCCCGGGGTAACTATGGCTACACCTTC. Its translation is CASSYLSRGNYGYTF.

This chain uses TRBV12-5 with TRBJ2-7; the D is unclear. In germline, CDR1 is LGHNT, CDR2 FRNRAP. The CDR3 covers 12 residues. Trimming took 2 bases from V and 7 from J, leaving 9 bases between them. The CDR3 DNA is TGTGCTAGTGGTTTGTTAGTAGGTGAGCAGTACTTC. Translated, it gives CASGLLVGEQYF.

The chain joins TRBV7-2 to TRBJ1-1; D gene ambiguous. Trimming pared 2 bases from V and 1 base from J, leaving 14 bases between. CDR1 is SGHTA, CDR2 FQGNSA, per germline. This CDR3 comprises 16 residues. The CDR3 is CASSLLAYAGNTEAFF. The CDR3 DNA reads TGTGCCAGCAGCTTATTAGCCTACGCAGGGAACACTGAAGCTTTCTTT.

The rearrangement uses TRBV7-2 and TRBJ1-5, with D unclear. The V end was cut by 2 bases, the J end by 7 bases, with 6 bases between. Per germline, CDR1 SGHTA and CDR2 FQGNSA. The CDR3 extends over 12 amino acids. The CDR3 bases are TGTGCCAGCAGCTTAACCCTACAGCCCCAGCATTTT. It codes for CASSLTLQPQHF. Drawing the rest from reference TRBV7-2 and TRBJ1-5, the complete variable domain is GAGVSQSPSNKVTEKGKDVELRCDPISGHTALYWYRQSLGQGLEFLIYFQGNSAPDKSGLPSDRFSAERTGGSVSTLTIQRTQQEDSAVYLCASSLTLQPQHFGDGTRLSIL.

V usage is TRBV10-3 and J usage is TRBJ1-2, with D perhaps TRBD1 (5 bases). This CDR3 spans 12 amino acids. CDR1 ENHRY and CDR2 SYGVKD come from the germline V gene. V lost 7 bases to trimming and J lost 6 bases, with 12 bases between them. The CDR3 DNA follows: TGTGCCATCACCAACAGGTACGATGGCTACACCTTC. Residues: CAITNRYDGYTF.